Shown below are 8 T cell receptor beta chains from a single sample sequenced in a study of T cells in Graves' hyperthyroidism and ophthalmopathy (dated by TCRdb to the late 2010s). The library was built by means of multiplex PCR. TCRdb names Illumina HiSeq 2000 as the instrument used. The TCR beta CDR3 regions were amplified from RNA transcripts. For the first round of RT-PCR on the TCR CDR3, the HTBI primer set was used together with the Qiagen OneStep RT-PCR kit. TCRdb applied fastp at Q25 and MiXCR to the public reads, then kept only in-frame beta chains. Identical CDR3 protein sequences are pooled into one entry, listed with their most common genes and DNA. The sample contains 450,000 to 650,000 distinct CDR3 sequences, around 21% of them found a single time. Around 27% of the sample rests with the top ten. What was sequenced was blood. The receptor set was obtained from a man aged 18 to 29 with Graves' hyperthyroidism.

This clonotype was picked up a small number of times. The V gene is TRBV2, the J gene TRBJ1-1; no reliable D call. Germline V gene lookup returns CDR1 SNHLY and CDR2 FYNNEI. The V end was cut by 6 bases, the J end by 3 bases, with 14 bases between. The CDR3 extends over 14 amino acids. CDR3 in amino acids: CASRADGGYTEAFF. In DNA, the CDR3 is TGTGCCAGCAGAGCTGACGGAGGGTACACTGAAGCTTTCTTT.

This clonotype appeared a few times. One end of the junction fails to match germline, which may point to a read error. V is TRBV6-2 or TRBV6-3 and J is TRBJ1-5; D remains ambiguous. Germline lookup yields CDR1 MNHEY and CDR2 SVGEGT. The CDR3 sequence is 13 residues long. The CDR3: CASSYSLTQPLHF. CDR3 nucleotide sequence: TGTGCCAGCAGTTACTCACTTACTCAGCCCCTGCATTTT.

The chain combines TRBV3-1 with TRBJ1-2; D ambiguous. From germline, CDR1 is LGHDT and CDR2 YNNKEL (reference sequence). This CDR3 has 12 amino acids. The V end lost 0 bases, the J end lost 11 bases, and 10 bases lay between the germline ends. CDR3 in DNA: TGTGCCAGCAGCCAAGAGGGCATAAGATACACCTTC. Its translation is CASSQEGIRYTF. Filled out from reference TRBV3-1 and TRBJ1-2, the complete variable domain reads DTAVSQTPKYLVTQMGNDKSIKCEQNLGHDTMYWYKQDSKKFLKIMFSYNNKELIINETVPNRFSPKSPDKAHLNLHINSLELGDSAVYFCASSQEGIRYTFGSGTRLTVV.

In its sample, this clonotype was seen a few times. The chain has TRBV25-1 and TRBJ1-1; D is possibly TRBD1 (6 bases). Germline values: CDR1 MGHDK, CDR2 SYGVNS. The CDR3 has 16 residues. Deletions cut 3 bases from V and 1 base from J, with 15 bases between. CDR3 coding DNA: TGTGCCAGCAGTGAGGTGGGGGGCAGGAAGAACACTGAAGCTTTCTTT. Protein product: CASSEVGGRKNTEAFF.

The DNA of the CDR3 is TGTGCCACCACCCTCTACGCAGAGAACACTGAAGCTTTCTTT. This sequence encodes CATTLYAENTEAFF. The chain couples TRBV12-3 or TRBV12-4 to TRBJ1-1; no clear D gene. This CDR3 is 14 amino acids long. The V gene lost 10 bases and the J gene lost 1 base, with 16 bases spanning the gap.

In this sample, this clonotype turned up many times. The V and J genes are TRBV29-1 and TRBJ1-3; D is uncertain. Between the trimmed V and J ends, which lost 4 bases and 2 bases, there was a span of 9 bases. Germline V gives CDR1 SQVTM, CDR2 ANQGSEA. The CDR3 has 13 residues. The CDR3 loop reads CSVVADPGNTIYF. In DNA, the CDR3 is TGCAGCGTTGTAGCGGACCCTGGAAACACCATATATTTT. Full variable domain (missing parts from reference TRBV29-1 and TRBJ1-3): SAVISQKPSRDICQRGTSLTIQCQVDSQVTMMFWYRQQPGQSLTLIATANQGSEATYESGFVIDKFPISRPNLTFSTLTVSNMSPEDSSIYLCSVVADPGNTIYFGEGSWLTVV.

The CDR3 region has the DNA TGTGCCAGCAGTCGCCGGACAGGGTACTTGACTGAAGCTTTCTTT. Amino acid sequence: CASSRRTGYLTEAFF. V is TRBV5-6 and J is TRBJ1-1, with 8 bases lining up with TRBD1. This CDR3 comprises 15 residues. V dropped 5 bases and J dropped 5; count of bases not matched to a gene: 11. The germline gives CDR1 SGHDT, CDR2 YYEEEE.

The gene calls are TRBV12-3 or TRBV12-4 and TRBJ2-5; D tentatively fits TRBD1 or TRBD2 (5 bases each). CDR3 length equals 14 residues. The V end was cut by 7 bases, the J end by 7 bases, with 19 bases between. CDR3 nucleotide sequence: TGTGCCAGCACCCTCGCCGGGGCTCATCGGACCCAGTACTTC. It yields the protein CASTLAGAHRTQYF.